The 23 T cell receptor beta chains listed next were all sequenced from one sample in a study of blood T cell repertoires in COVID-19. The table came from immunoSEQ multiplex PCR; TCRdb's copy has only in-frame clones and leaves some out. The data show around 150,000 clones, approximately 79% seen once. Sequencing used PBMCs or T cells enriched from blood (not recorded which). The source of these receptors is a man in his fifties who had recovered from COVID-19.

The gene calls are TRBV6-2 or TRBV6-3 and TRBJ1-5, with D unclear. The CDR3 has 14 amino acids. Trimming cost V 0 bases and J 4 bases, with 7 bases left between them. In germline, CDR1 is MNHEY, CDR2 SVGEGT. CDR3 protein: CASSYSPRNQPQHF. The CDR3 nucleotides are TGTGCCAGCAGTTACTCCCCACGGAATCAGCCCCAGCATTTT.

The CDR3 nucleotides are TGTGCCAGCAGTCCCCCGGGCGGGATGAACACCGGGGAGCTGTTTTTT. The encoded protein is CASSPPGGMNTGELFF. V and J are TRBV5-6 and TRBJ2-2; a possible D gene is TRBD2 (6 bases). V dropped 5 bases and J dropped 1 base, with 15 bases sitting between them. The CDR3 runs to 16 residues. CDR1 and CDR2 from the germline V gene are SGHDT and YYEEEE.

The chain employs TRBV19 and TRBJ1-1; 7 nucleotides agree with TRBD1. CDR1 is LNHDA, CDR2 SQIVND, per germline (reference sequence). This CDR3 is 12 amino acids long. V shed 10 bases, J shed 8 bases, and the junction held 10 bases outside the gene matches. CDR3 loop: CATIYRGQEAFF. The CDR3 region has the DNA TGTGCCACCATATACAGGGGCCAAGAAGCTTTCTTT.

V gene TRBV6-5 combines with J gene TRBJ1-6; a possible D gene is TRBD1 (6 bases). The CDR3 sequence is 15 residues long. CDR1 MNHEY and CDR2 SVGAGI come from the germline V gene. The germline V and J ends were trimmed by 7 bases and 5 bases, with 15 bases remaining between them. Here the CDR3 reads CASTFLQGNNSPLHF. The DNA of the CDR3 is TGTGCCAGCACCTTCTTACAGGGTAATAATTCACCCCTCCACTTT.

The rearrangement uses TRBV9 and TRBJ2-2; 9 positions agree with TRBD2. The junction had 3 bases not matched to a gene; V was cut back by 0 bases and J by 0 bases. The CDR3 totals 17 residues. Germline V gene lookup returns CDR1 SGDLS and CDR2 YYNGEE. This chain's CDR3 is CASSVVSGGPNTGELFF. CDR3 coding DNA: TGTGCCAGCAGCGTAGTAAGCGGGGGGCCGAACACCGGGGAGCTGTTTTTT.

The J gene is TRBJ2-7, the V gene TRBV6-5, with 7 bases that match TRBD1. This CDR3 region has 16 residues. After removal of 2 bases from V and 5 bases from J, the junction contained 12 bases not matched to a gene. Germline loops: CDR1 MNHEY, CDR2 SVGAGI. For the CDR3, the DNA is TGTGCCAGCAGTTACGTTACCACAGGGGCGGACGACGAGCAGTACTTC. Translation gives CASSYVTTGADDEQYF.

V is TRBV12-3 or TRBV12-4 and J is TRBJ1-2; D is undetermined. This CDR3 is built from 12 residues. Trimming stripped 1 base from V and 6 bases from J, with 6 bases between. This chain's CDR3 is CASSLVVDGYTF. The CDR3 nucleotides read TGTGCCAGCAGTTTAGTTGTAGATGGCTACACCTTC.

V is TRBV29-1 and J is TRBJ1-1; 11 bases agree with TRBD1. The CDR3 length is 15 residues. CDR1 is SQVTM and CDR2 is ANQGSEA in the germline V gene. With 6 bases clipped from V and 0 bases from J, the junction kept 6 bases outside the gene matches. The CDR3 here is CSVDGTGGVNTEAFF. In DNA form, the CDR3 reads TGCAGCGTCGATGGGACAGGGGGGGTGAACACTGAAGCTTTCTTT.

The V and J genes are TRBV5-1 and TRBJ1-2, with TRBD1 identical over 7 bases. J gave up 4 bases and V 3 bases, and 12 bases lay outside the gene matches. There are 16 residues in the CDR3. Germline V CDR1 and CDR2: SGHRS, YFSETQ. CDR3 region: CASSSMLRQGTYGYTF. The CDR3 nucleotides read TGCGCCAGCAGCTCGATGCTCAGACAGGGAACCTATGGCTACACCTTC. Full variable domain (remainder filled in from reference TRBV5-1 and TRBJ1-2): KAGVTQTPRYLIKTRGQQVTLSCSPISGHRSVSWYQQTPGQGLQFLFEYFSETQRNKGNFPGRFSGRQFSNSRSEMNVSTLELGDSALYLCASSSMLRQGTYGYTFGSGTRLTVV.

The J gene is TRBJ1-5, the V gene TRBV12-5; a weak D match, TRBD1 (5 bases). V dropped 2 bases and J dropped 3 bases, with 17 bases sitting between them. The CDR3 contains 17 residues. CDR1 and CDR2 from the germline V gene are LGHNT and FRNRAP. In DNA form, the CDR3 reads TGTGCTAGTGGTTTGAGCGTCCAGGGAAGGGCCAATCAGCCCCAGCATTTT. The encoded protein is CASGLSVQGRANQPQHF.

The genes are TRBV19 and TRBJ1-5, with 9 bases lining up with TRBD1. This CDR3 is 15 amino acids long. With 4 bases clipped from V and 6 bases from J, the junction kept 7 bases outside the gene matches. Germline CDR1 LNHDA, CDR2 SQIVND (reference sequence). The CDR3 loop reads CASSNGRTGVQPQHF. CDR3 sequence (DNA): TGTGCCAGTAGTAATGGTCGGACAGGGGTTCAGCCCCAGCATTTT.

The chain combines TRBV5-4 with TRBJ1-2; TRBD1 is a possible D gene (5 bases). The length of the CDR3 is 13 residues. V dropped 2 bases and J dropped 0 bases, with 5 bases sitting between them. The germline V gene has CDR1 SGHNT and CDR2 YYREEE (reference sequence). The CDR3 sequence: CASSLGANYGYTF. The CDR3 region has the DNA TGTGCCAGCAGCTTAGGGGCTAACTATGGCTACACCTTC.

This CDR3 reads CASSPPTGGNTEAFF. CDR3 DNA: TGCGCCAGCAGCCCTCCGACAGGCGGGAACACTGAAGCTTTCTTT. This sequence joins TRBV5-1 and TRBJ1-1; D might be TRBD1 (6 bases). Germline assignment: CDR1 SGHRS and CDR2 YFSETQ. This CDR3 spans 15 amino acids. V was shortened by 4 bases and J by 1 base, with 14 bases between the two germline ends.

V usage is TRBV4-1 and J usage is TRBJ2-5, with 7 bases fitting TRBD1. With V trimmed by 0 bases and J by 2 bases, 9 bases remained unmatched. The length of the CDR3 is 17 residues. Germline V gene data show CDR1 as MGHRA and CDR2 as YSYEKL. DNA for the CDR3: TGCGCCAGCAGCCAAGATAGGGAGACAGGGCCACAAGAGACCCAGTACTTC. Encoded protein: CASSQDRETGPQETQYF.

This chain connects TRBV28 to TRBJ1-1; D remains unclear. Between the trimmed V and J ends, which lost 2 bases and 1 base, there was a span of 11 bases. This CDR3 is 15 amino acids long. Germline CDR1 MDHEN, CDR2 SYDVKM. The CDR3: CASSLNEGRNTEAFF. DNA of the CDR3: TGTGCCAGCAGTTTAAATGAGGGCCGGAACACTGAAGCTTTCTTT.

The J gene is TRBJ1-1, the V gene TRBV7-9; no firm D call. V was clipped by 1 base and J by 1 base, with 7 bases between them. Germline V gene data show CDR1 as SEHNR and CDR2 as FQNEAQ (reference sequence). The CDR3 loop spans 14 amino acids. The CDR3, as DNA: TGTGCCAGCAGCTTAGTCAGGCCGAACACTGAAGCTTTCTTT. Protein: CASSLVRPNTEAFF.

The chain carries TRBV4-2 and TRBJ1-1; D is undetermined. The CDR3 extends over 15 amino acids. V dropped 1 base and J dropped 0 bases, with 9 bases sitting between them. Germline loops: CDR1 LGHNA, CDR2 YNFKEQ. The CDR3 is CASSQVGGMNTEAFF. The CDR3 DNA follows: TGTGCCAGCAGCCAAGTTGGCGGCATGAACACTGAAGCTTTCTTT.

This clone was detected only a few times. The chain is built from TRBV20-1 and TRBJ1-6; D is undetermined. CDR1 DFQATT and CDR2 SNEGSKA come from the germline V gene (reference sequence). V dropped 3 bases and J dropped 9 bases, with 12 bases sitting between them. CDR3 length: 13 residues. The CDR3 sequence: CSASPESGSPLHF. CDR3 nucleotides: TGCAGTGCTAGTCCCGAGTCGGGTTCACCCCTCCACTTT.

V gene TRBV27 combines with J gene TRBJ2-1; 9 bases are shared with TRBD2. The J segment lost 14 bases and the V segment lost 2 bases, leaving 4 bases of the junction unmatched. CDR3 length: 12 amino acids. Per germline, CDR1 MNHEY and CDR2 SMNVEV (reference sequence). DNA of the CDR3: TGTGCCAGCAGTTTAAGCGGGGGGTCTGAGTTCTTC. Its translation: CASSLSGGSEFF.

The J gene is TRBJ1-3, the V gene TRBV5-4, with D perhaps matching TRBD1 (6 bases). The CDR3 extends over 15 amino acids. The germline V and J ends were trimmed by 1 base and 4 bases, with 12 bases remaining between them. The germline gives CDR1 SGHNT, CDR2 YYREEE (reference sequence). This CDR3 is CASSLFAGEGNTIYF. CDR3 bases: TGTGCCAGCAGCTTGTTCGCAGGGGAGGGAAACACCATATATTTT. The whole variable domain, remainder taken from reference TRBV5-4 and TRBJ1-3, is ETGVTQSPTHLIKTRGQQVTLRCSSQSGHNTVSWYQQALGQGPQFIFQYYREEENGRGNFPPRFSGLQFPNYSSELNVNALELDDSALYLCASSLFAGEGNTIYFGEGSWLTVV.

V usage is TRBV7-8 and J usage is TRBJ2-2, with 8 bases lining up with TRBD1. The CDR3 sequence is 17 residues long. Trimming removed 4 bases from V and 4 bases from J; junction bases left unmatched: 11. Germline V gene data show CDR1 as SGHVS and CDR2 as FQNEAQ. CDR3 sequence: CASSSHGQGRGTGELFF. The CDR3 DNA follows: TGTGCCAGCAGCTCACACGGACAGGGCCGGGGCACCGGGGAGCTGTTTTTT.

V usage is TRBV9 and J usage is TRBJ2-3; D gene ambiguous. V lost 0 bases to trimming and J lost 5 bases, with 13 bases between them. Germline CDR1 and CDR2: SGDLS and YYNGEE. The CDR3 extends over 15 amino acids. The CDR3, as DNA: TGTGCCAGCAGCGTAGAGTACACCCCGAAAGATACGCAGTATTTT. As protein: CASSVEYTPKDTQYF.

The rearrangement uses TRBV7-9 and TRBJ1-1, with 11 bases that match TRBD1. The CDR3 is 14 amino acids. V lost 5 bases to trimming and J lost 6 bases; unmatched junction nucleotides: 5. In germline, CDR1 is SEHNR, CDR2 FQNEAQ (reference sequence). The CDR3 reads CASSQQGQGAEAFF. Written as DNA, the CDR3 is TGTGCCAGCAGCCAGCAGGGACAGGGGGCTGAAGCTTTCTTT.